The 31 T cell receptor beta chains below come from one sample, sequenced in a study of T cell repertoires in cytomegalovirus infection (dated by TCRdb to 2018 to 2020). These reads were obtained on an Illumina HiSeq 1500. In TCRdb, the public reads were trimmed at Q25 with fastp and aligned with MiXCR, with productive beta chains retained. Every distinct CDR3 protein forms one entry, paired with its most common genes and DNA. Counted in this sample were about 300,000 distinct CDR3 sequences; about 9.2% of them appeared once. Less than 3% of the sample lies in the top ten. The sequencing sample was made of PBMCs. These TCRs come from a human donor in good health (CMV status not recorded). Some clones in this sample may be carry-over from other donors' samples.

This clonotype was detected many times. This sequence joins TRBV6-2 or TRBV6-3 and TRBJ1-1, with a tentative D call TRBD1 (6 bases). The CDR3 covers 14 residues. The V gene lost 8 bases and the J gene lost 5 bases, with 18 bases spanning the gap. CDR1 and CDR2 (germline): MNHEY, SVGEGT. CDR3 sequence (DNA): TGTGCCAGCCGTCCGGGACACCGAAGGACTGAAGCTTTCTTT. Protein sequence: CASRPGHRRTEAFF.

This clonotype occurred a few times. Since a much larger clone is just one base distant, this may be a read error. The chain is built from TRBV6-2 or TRBV6-3 and TRBJ1-1; D not resolved. V lost 6 bases and J 1 base, leaving 3 bases between the germline ends. CDR1 and CDR2 (germline): MNHEY, SVGEGT. The CDR3 runs to 11 residues. The CDR3 loop is CASRTNTEAFF. The CDR3 DNA reads as TGTGCCAGCAGGACGAACACTGAAGCTTTCTTT.

This clonotype was seen at least ten times. The J gene is TRBJ2-1, the V gene TRBV7-2, with D possibly matching TRBD1 (5 bases). The V gene lost 3 bases and the J gene lost 4 bases, with 13 bases spanning the gap. This CDR3 comprises 15 residues. Germline-derived CDR1 and CDR2 are SGHTA and FQGNSA. The CDR3 reads CASSFDRDPYNEQFF. For the CDR3, the DNA is TGTGCCAGCAGCTTCGACAGAGACCCTTACAATGAGCAGTTCTTC.

This clonotype has ten or more counts. The gene calls are TRBV12-3 or TRBV12-4 and TRBJ1-6; TRBD1 is a possible D gene (5 bases). The CDR3 loop spans 15 amino acids. V gave up 6 bases and J gave up 6 bases, with 15 bases separating them. CDR3 amino acids: CASSRVNLANSPLHF. CDR3 nucleotides: TGTGCCAGCAGCAGGGTCAATTTGGCTAATTCACCCCTCCACTTT.

There are many counts of this clonotype. The DNA of the CDR3 is TGTGCCAGCAGCTTCCGACCGAACACTGAAGCTTTCTTT. Amino acids: CASSFRPNTEAFF. This rearrangement joins TRBV7-8 to TRBJ1-1; no firm D call. The germline V and J ends were trimmed by 3 bases and 1 base, with 6 bases remaining between them. The CDR3 is made up of 13 amino acids. Germline V gene data show CDR1 as SGHVS and CDR2 as FQNEAQ.

This clonotype was counted ten times or more. V and J are TRBV6-5 and TRBJ2-7; D possibly corresponds to TRBD1 (6 bases). Germline assignment: CDR1 MNHEY and CDR2 SVGAGI. The CDR3 consists of 15 residues. V lost 0 bases and J lost 8, with 17 bases in between. CDR3 coding DNA: TGTGCCAGCAGTTACTCCGGGACATTAGGGCCACAGCAGTACTTC. It specifies CASSYSGTLGPQQYF.

At least ten counts were recorded for this clonotype. V usage is TRBV7-6 and J usage is TRBJ2-5; 7 bases are shared with TRBD1. CDR1 is SGHVS and CDR2 is FNYEAQ in the germline V gene. This CDR3 has 14 residues. Trimming at V came to 5 bases and at J to 4 bases, leaving 7 bases not matched to a gene. CDR3 bases: TGTGCCAGCAGCCCCGGGACAGCAAGAGAGACCCAGTACTTC. The encoded protein is CASSPGTARETQYF.

This clonotype was counted ten times or more. CDR3: CASSLMGSGELFF. The CDR3 nucleotides are TGTGCCAGCAGTTTGATGGGATCCGGGGAGCTGTTTTTT. The chain carries TRBV12-3 or TRBV12-4 and TRBJ2-2; D gene uncertain. The length of the CDR3 is 13 residues. The V and J ends lost 3 bases and 6 bases respectively, with 8 bases between them.

This clonotype was seen at least ten times. This chain joins TRBV6-2 or TRBV6-3 and TRBJ2-1; D is uncertain. Trimming took off 2 bases at V and 10 bases at J, with 12 bases between the two ends. This CDR3 is 13 amino acids long. From germline, CDR1 is MNHEY and CDR2 SVGEGT. The CDR3 loop is CASSYRPTQEQFF. In DNA, the CDR3 is TGTGCCAGCAGTTACCGGCCTACTCAGGAGCAGTTCTTC.

This clonotype was found many times. This rearrangement joins TRBV7-9 to TRBJ1-1, with D hard to call. CDR1 is SEHNR, CDR2 FQNEAQ, per germline (reference sequence). The CDR3 covers 14 residues. Trimming cost V 1 base and J 0 bases, with 6 bases left between them. This CDR3 is CASSLGGMNTEAFF. CDR3 nucleotide sequence: TGTGCCAGCAGCTTAGGGGGAATGAACACTGAAGCTTTCTTT.

At least ten counts were recorded for this clonotype. This rearrangement joins TRBV18 to TRBJ2-7, with TRBD1 identical over 11 bases. This CDR3 has 16 amino acids. Germline V gene lookup returns CDR1 KGHSH and CDR2 LQKENI. V was pared by 0 bases and J by 7 bases, with 8 bases of the junction left unmatched. CDR3 protein: CASSPPVGTGGGEQYF. CDR3 bases: TGTGCCAGCTCACCACCGGTCGGGACAGGGGGAGGTGAGCAGTACTTC.

The table lists this clonotype with many counts. The chain joins TRBV19 to TRBJ1-5; D gene ambiguous. The CDR3 has 13 residues. Germline-derived CDR1 and CDR2 are LNHDA and SQIVND (reference sequence). V shed 11 bases and J shed 7 bases, with 18 bases lying between them. The CDR3 sequence: CAASYGVKQPQHF. The CDR3 coding sequence is TGTGCCGCTTCATACGGGGTCAAACAGCCCCAGCATTTT.

This clonotype was seen at least ten times. This chain links TRBV2 with TRBJ1-1, with D possibly TRBD1 on 5 matching bases. The CDR3 is made up of 13 amino acids. Germline assignment: CDR1 SNHLY and CDR2 FYNNEI. Trimming stripped 5 bases from V and 0 bases from J, with 7 bases between. The CDR3, as DNA: TGTGCCAGCAGTTCAGGGATGAACACTGAAGCTTTCTTT. It translates to CASSSGMNTEAFF.

In this sample, this clonotype turned up many times. The chain has TRBV7-2 and TRBJ2-1, with D possibly being TRBD2 (6 bases). Trimming cost V 6 bases and J 4 bases, with 10 bases left between them. This CDR3 is built from 13 residues. Germline V gene data show CDR1 as SGHTA and CDR2 as FQGNSA. In DNA, the CDR3 is TGTGCCAGCAGACCTCTAGCGTACAATGAGCAGTTCTTC. It is translated as CASRPLAYNEQFF.

This clonotype was recorded many times. The genes are TRBV11-1 and TRBJ2-1, with 9 bases matching TRBD2. The CDR3 loop spans 14 amino acids. After removal of 4 bases from V and 9 bases from J, the junction contained 7 bases not matched to a gene. CDR1 SGHAT and CDR2 FQDESV come from the germline V gene (reference sequence). The CDR3 DNA is TGTGCCAGCAGCTCGCAGCGGGGGGTGGCTGAGCAGTTCTTC. This sequence encodes CASSSQRGVAEQFF.

This clonotype was seen repeatedly, ten times or more. The V gene is TRBV7-2, the J gene TRBJ2-5; TRBD1 matches at 11 bases. The CDR3 runs to 15 residues. The germline gives CDR1 SGHTA, CDR2 FQGNSA. Trimming cost V 5 bases and J 5 bases; bases outside gene matches: 7. The DNA of the CDR3 is TGTGCCAGCAGCCCAAGGACAGGGGGCGGGGAGACCCAGTACTTC. Translation gives CASSPRTGGGETQYF.

This clonotype was recorded at least ten times. The chain couples TRBV14 to TRBJ2-1, with D perhaps given as TRBD1 or TRBD2 (5 bases each). Trimming removed 0 bases from V and 1 base from J, with 13 bases in between. Germline CDR1 is SGHDN and CDR2 is FVKESK. This CDR3 spans 17 amino acids. The CDR3 nucleotides are TGTGCCAGCAGCCAAGAAGACTACAGGCAATCCTACAATGAGCAGTTCTTC. Amino acid sequence: CASSQEDYRQSYNEQFF.

This clonotype was picked up many times. The chain couples TRBV6-5 to TRBJ1-1; 9 nucleotides line up with TRBD1. This CDR3 is built from 17 residues. The germline V gene has CDR1 MNHEY and CDR2 SVGAGI. J gave up 0 bases and V 2 bases, and 7 bases lay outside the gene matches. CDR3 region: CASSYVGTGYLNTEAFF. The CDR3 DNA reads as TGTGCCAGCAGTTACGTTGGGACAGGGTACTTGAACACTGAAGCTTTCTTT.

There are many counts of this clonotype. The chain carries TRBV19 and TRBJ2-7, with D unclear. Trimming took 5 bases from V and 0 from J, leaving 14 bases between them. This CDR3 comprises 15 residues. CDR1 and CDR2 from the germline V gene are LNHDA and SQIVND (reference sequence). The CDR3 is CASSPPDGRSYEQYF. The CDR3 bases are TGTGCCAGTAGTCCCCCGGACGGCCGCTCCTACGAGCAGTACTTC.

This clonotype was recorded many times. This chain links TRBV2 with TRBJ2-7; 9 positions match TRBD1. The CDR3 is made up of 15 amino acids. V shed 1 base and J 2 bases; nucleotides not matched to a gene: 3. Germline CDR1 reads SNHLY; CDR2 reads FYNNEI. CDR3 sequence reads: CASSEGDRVTYEQYV. The CDR3, as DNA: TGTGCCAGCAGTGAAGGGGACAGGGTCACCTACGAGCAGTACGTC.

In the case of this clonotype: A much larger clone is a single base away; this may be a read error. CDR3 nucleotide sequence: TGTGCCAACAGCTCAACCACAGGGATTAATTCACCCCTCCACTTT. Protein sequence: CANSSTTGINSPLHF. V and J are TRBV7-9 and TRBJ1-6; D possibly corresponds to TRBD1 (6 bases). The CDR3 extends over 15 amino acids. The germline gives CDR1 SEHNR, CDR2 FQNEAQ (reference sequence).

The V and J genes are TRBV28 and TRBJ1-2; D is possibly TRBD1 (5 bases). The CDR3 is made up of 14 amino acids. In germline, CDR1 is MDHEN, CDR2 SYDVKM. V was cut by 3 bases and J by 3 bases, with 11 bases left in between. This chain's CDR3 is CASSFGQGHYGYTF. The CDR3 DNA is TGTGCCAGCAGTTTCGGGCAGGGACACTATGGCTACACCTTC.

This clonotype was observed at least ten times. The chain joins TRBV7-9 to TRBJ1-2, with D possibly matching TRBD1 (5 bases). V was trimmed by 1 base and J by 6 bases, leaving 9 bases between them. The CDR3 runs to 13 residues. Germline loops: CDR1 SEHNR, CDR2 FQNEAQ (reference sequence). The CDR3 is CASSLDGADGYTF. CDR3 coding DNA: TGTGCCAGCAGCTTAGATGGGGCGGATGGCTACACCTTC.

The gene calls are TRBV20-1 and TRBJ2-5; D may be TRBD2 (7 bases). Trimming shortened V by 2 bases and J by 1 base, and 17 bases separated the two germline ends. The CDR3 totals 16 residues. In germline, CDR1 is DFQATT, CDR2 SNEGSKA (reference sequence). This CDR3 reads CSARSWGGAIQETQYF. Written as DNA, the CDR3 is TGCAGTGCTAGATCGTGGGGGGGGGCCATCCAAGAGACCCAGTACTTC.

This clonotype was picked up a small number of times. J is TRBJ2-1 and V is TRBV9; TRBD2 agrees at 16 bases. The CDR3 has 20 amino acids. The V gene end was trimmed by 4 bases and the J gene end by 0 bases; junction bases not matched to a gene: 10. CDR1 and CDR2 from the germline V gene are SGDLS and YYNGEE. CDR3 sequence (DNA): TGTGCCAGCAGCATCCCGGCGGGGACTAGCGGGGGGGCCTCCTACAATGAGCAGTTCTTC. It translates to CASSIPAGTSGGASYNEQFF.

This clonotype has a count of ten or more. The rearrangement uses TRBV28 and TRBJ1-5; perhaps TRBD1 as D (6 bases). Germline CDR1 and CDR2: MDHEN and SYDVKM. V shed 6 bases and J shed 0 bases, with 24 bases lying between them. CDR3 size: 19 residues. The DNA of the CDR3 is TGTGCCAGCAGCTCCCTGGGGGCAGCGTCATACTTTAGCAATCAGCCCCAGCATTTT. This sequence encodes CASSSLGAASYFSNQPQHF.

This clonotype was counted many times. The chain joins TRBV12-5 to TRBJ2-3; TRBD2 aligns across 9 bases. The junction had 11 bases not matched to a gene; V was cut back by 11 bases and J by 5 bases. This CDR3 is built from 14 residues. Germline lookup yields CDR1 LGHNT and CDR2 FRNRAP. The CDR3 loop reads CAQSGGGAGDTQYF. CDR3 in DNA: TGTGCTCAATCCGGCGGGGGGGCTGGAGATACGCAGTATTTT.

The sample holds many counts of this clonotype. This rearrangement joins TRBV7-9 to TRBJ1-5; no definite D call. This CDR3 comprises 15 residues. Germline-derived CDR1 and CDR2 are SEHNR and FQNEAQ (reference sequence). Trimming removed 1 base from V and 5 bases from J, with 12 bases in between. The CDR3 DNA reads as TGTGCCAGCAGCTTAGATGCAACAAGGTATCAGCCCCAGCATTTT. Translation gives CASSLDATRYQPQHF.

This clonotype appeared many times. V is TRBV20-1 and J is TRBJ2-5; perhaps TRBD2 as D (6 bases). Germline CDR1 DFQATT, CDR2 SNEGSKA (reference sequence). The CDR3 runs 18 residues. V was shortened by 3 bases and J by 2 bases, with 25 bases between the two germline ends. The CDR3 DNA follows: TGCAGTGCTAGTCCTGAGACGGGGGTTGATTTCGGTCAAGAGACCCAGTACTTC. It codes for CSASPETGVDFGQETQYF.

This clonotype was recorded at least ten times. The chain couples TRBV29-1 to TRBJ1-1, with D possibly matching TRBD1 (5 bases). CDR1 and CDR2 (germline): SQVTM, ANQGSEA. The CDR3 has 12 amino acids. The V end lost 3 bases, the J end lost 1 base, and 6 bases lay between the germline ends. The CDR3 DNA sequence: TGCAGCGTTGAGACAGAGAACACTGAAGCTTTCTTT. It is translated as CSVETENTEAFF.

Turning to this clonotype: The junction does not match germline at one end; this may be a read error. The V call is TRBV2, the J call TRBJ1-2; the D gene is possibly TRBD1 (6 bases). In germline, CDR1 is SNHLY, CDR2 FYNNEI. The CDR3 extends over 15 amino acids. The CDR3 is CASRVGGAANYDYTF. The DNA for the CDR3 is TGTGCCAGCAGAGTCGGGGGGGCGGCGAACTATGACTACACCTTC.